What follows describes a single TCR beta chain. Its antigen is unknown. What was sequenced were expressed TCRB transcripts, since all of the isolated RNA had been reverse transcribed. Sequenced by immunoSEQ multiplex PCR; TCRdb stores in-frame clones only, minus some. The sample contains 630,000 or so clones, over 12% of which appear only once. The entry originates in a study of beta chain features in type 1 diabetes. Background on the study: All samples combined gave around 98,000,000 sorted cells for examination. Findings of the study overall: All four CD4+ subsets from Type 1 diabetes patients carried moderately but significantly shorter TCRB CDR3s.

Looked up from germline, CDR1 is GTSNPN and CDR2 is SVGIG (reference sequence). The CDR3 runs 15 residues. V trimming: 2 bases; J trimming: 8 bases; junction bases outside the gene matches: 14. Central memory, naive, regulatory and stem cell-like memory CD4+ cells were sorted by CD45RO/CCR7/CD25/CD127/CD95/CD27. Sorting produced populations that all topped 95% purity. This chain joins TRBV30 and TRBJ1-2, with TRBD1 matching over 7 bases. The sequenced sample consisted of naive CD4+ T cells from blood. The clonotype was recovered from a man aged 18-30 years with type 1 diabetes. The CDR3 region has the DNA TGTGCCTGGAGTTTAGACACAGGGGCTTGGAAAGGCTACACCTTC. It is translated as CAWSLDTGAWKGYTF.